These T cell receptor beta chains were read from a single sample in a study of T cell responses to AZD1222 COVID-19 vaccine. Assay used: immunoSEQ multiplex PCR; TCRdb lists only in-frame clones, some missing. The sample shows about 150,000 clones, about nine tenths of them seen only once. The sequencing used peripheral blood, collected on day 0 of AZD1222 vaccination. Receptor source: an adult in good health. Both conserved end residues are part of each CDR3. The order of the fields is D gene, V gene, J gene, clone size, CDR3 DNA, CDR3 protein. D genes are given only for firm matches. Size tells how often a clone was seen (once, few, many) or the class of an expanded clone, and some rows leave it out.

NA	TRBV9	TRBJ1-3	NA	TGTGCCAGCAGCGAGACCACAGGGCCACCAGGAAACACCATATATTTT	CASSETTGPPGNTIYF
NA	TRBV3-1/TRBV3-2	TRBJ1-1	NA	TGTGCCAGCAGCCACAGGGAGGCCACTGAAGCTTTCTTT	CASSHREATEAFF
NA	TRBV29-1	TRBJ2-1	NA	TGCAGCGTTTCCAACAATGAGCAGTTCTTC	CSVSNNEQFF
TRBD1	TRBV25-1	TRBJ1-2	few	TGTGCCAGCAGTGAGACAGGGGCGTATGGCTACACCTTC	CASSETGAYGYTF
TRBD1	TRBV6-4	TRBJ1-1	NA	TGTGCCAGCAGGTCCCAGGGGGCTGGTACTGAAGCTTTCTTT	CASRSQGAGTEAFF
NA	TRBV5-4	TRBJ1-1	NA	TGTGCCAGCAGCTCGCGCGGTCAGGAATTGAACACTGAAGCTTTCTTT	CASSSRGQELNTEAFF
NA	TRBV4-2	TRBJ2-7	NA	TGTGCCAGCAGCCAAGAGGCCAAGACCTACGAGCAGTACTTC	CASSQEAKTYEQYF
NA	TRBV3-1/TRBV3-2	TRBJ1-1	NA	TGTGCCAGCAGCCAAGCCGGGGAAAGCACTGAAGCTTTCTTT	CASSQAGESTEAFF
TRBD1	TRBV5-1	TRBJ1-3	NA	TGCGCCAGCAGCATCACTACAGGGGGCGGAAACACCATATATTTT	CASSITTGGGNTIYF
NA	TRBV5-1	TRBJ1-4	few	TGCGCCAGCAGTCCCACGGGGGCGGGTGGAAAACTGTTTTTT	CASSPTGAGGKLFF
TRBD2	TRBV4-2	TRBJ2-1	few	TGTGCCAGCAGCTACGGAGGCAGCGGGGGGGCTAATGAGCAGTTCTTC	CASSYGGSGGANEQFF
NA	TRBV29-1	TRBJ2-5	NA	TGCAGCGTTGGTCCAGCGGAGACCCAGTACTTC	CSVGPAETQYF
NA	TRBV2	TRBJ2-3	NA	TGTGCCAGCAGTGAAATACAACCCACAGATACGCAGTATTTT	CASSEIQPTDTQYF
TRBD1	TRBV11-3	TRBJ1-2	once	TGTGCCAGCAGCCTCGGACAGGGGTATGGCTACACCTTC	CASSLGQGYGYTF
TRBD1	TRBV5-4	TRBJ2-2	NA	TGTGCCAGCAGTTCCGGACAGGGTGCCGGGGAGCTGTTTTTT	CASSSGQGAGELFF
NA	TRBV6-6	TRBJ1-2	once	TGTGCCAGCAGGCAGGCCACAGGGAAACTCTATGGCTACACCTTC	CASRQATGKLYGYTF
TRBD1	TRBV6-5	TRBJ2-7	NA	TGTGCCAGCAGCGGGACAGCCACCTCCTACGAGCAGTACTTC	CASSGTATSYEQYF
NA	TRBV4-1	TRBJ1-3	NA	TGCGCCAGCAGCCAGGGGGACAACTCTGGAAACACCATATATTTT	CASSQGDNSGNTIYF
NA	TRBV18	TRBJ1-3	NA	TGTGCCAGCTCACCTCCGACCGACTCTGGAAACACCATATATTTT	CASSPPTDSGNTIYF
NA	TRBV13	TRBJ1-3	once	TGTGCCAGCAGCCCAAGGGGGGGTTCAGGCGGAAACACCATATATTTT	CASSPRGGSGGNTIYF
NA	TRBV30	TRBJ1-5	NA	TGTGCCTGGACGAACAGGGAAAATAGCAATCAGCCCCAGCATTTT	CAWTNRENSNQPQHF
NA	TRBV6-6	TRBJ1-2	NA	TGTGCCAGCAGGGGTCGGGAAGGCCTGGAAGGCTACACCTTC	CASRGREGLEGYTF
NA	TRBV2	TRBJ1-5	NA	TGTGCCAGCAGTGAAAGGGGGGTAAATCAGCCCCAGCATTTT	CASSERGVNQPQHF
NA	TRBV5-8	TRBJ2-7	NA	TGTGCCAGCAGCCAGGTGATCGGACTAAATCCCTACGAGCAGTACTTC	CASSQVIGLNPYEQYF
NA	TRBV3-1/TRBV3-2	TRBJ2-7	few	TGTGCCAGCAGCCAAGACCTAACCAGACCCTACGAGCAGTACTTC	CASSQDLTRPYEQYF
TRBD1	TRBV4-3	TRBJ1-5	once	TGCGCCAGCAGCCCGCAGGCCGGGACAGTCAGTCAGCCCCAGCATTTT	CASSPQAGTVSQPQHF
NA	TRBV5-1	TRBJ2-3	NA	TGCGCCAGCAGCTCTAATCACCCAACAGATACGCAGTATTTT	CASSSNHPTDTQYF
TRBD1	TRBV18	TRBJ2-1	NA	TGTGCCAGCTCACCTGGCCAGGGGGCAATCTATGAGCAGTTCTTC	CASSPGQGAIYEQFF
NA	TRBV11-2	TRBJ2-1	NA	TGTGCCAGCAGCTTAGAGGATGAGCAGTTCTTC	CASSLEDEQFF
NA	TRBV14	TRBJ2-7	NA	TGTGCCAGCAGCCAAGGGACAATGCCCTACGAGCAGTACTTC	CASSQGTMPYEQYF
NA	TRBV4-1	TRBJ2-2	NA	TGCGCCAGCGCCCCGGGACAGAACACCGGGGAGCTGTTTTTT	CASAPGQNTGELFF
TRBD1	TRBV5-1	TRBJ1-1	NA	TGCGCCAGCAGCCCTACAGGGGCATCCCTTGAAGCTTTCTTT	CASSPTGASLEAFF
NA	TRBV6-5	TRBJ1-6	once	TGTGCCAGCGGGAGGACAGAGAATAATTCACCCCTCCACTTT	CASGRTENNSPLHF
NA	TRBV6-5	TRBJ1-1	NA	TGTGCCAGCAGTTTATACGGGGGCGGGACTGAAGCTTTCTTT	CASSLYGGGTEAFF
NA	TRBV7-2	TRBJ2-2	NA	TGTGCCAGCAGCAGAGGGGTGAGGAACGGGGAGCTGTTTTTT	CASSRGVRNGELFF
TRBD1	TRBV10-3	TRBJ1-1	NA	TGTGCCATCAGCCCACGGACAGGGGCAGGGAACACTGAAGCTTTCTTT	CAISPRTGAGNTEAFF
TRBD1	TRBV6-6	TRBJ1-3	NA	TGTGCCAGCAGTCCGGACAGGGAAGGATCCGCGATTGGAAACACCATATATTTT	CASSPDREGSAIGNTIYF
NA	TRBV11-2	TRBJ2-2	NA	TGTGCCAGCAACAGCATCACCGGGGAGCTGTTTTTT	CASNSITGELFF
TRBD1	TRBV6-1	TRBJ1-2	few	TGTGCCAGCAGTGTCGACCGGGACAGATTAAACTATGGCTACACCTTC	CASSVDRDRLNYGYTF
NA	TRBV7-2	TRBJ2-6	NA	TGTGCCAGCAGCTTAGACTGGTCGGGGGCCAACGTCCTGACTTTC	CASSLDWSGANVLTF
TRBD1	TRBV23-1	TRBJ1-1	NA	TGCGCCAGCAGTCTGCCGGACAGGGCGAAGGGAGCTTTCTTT	CASSLPDRAKGAFF
TRBD1	TRBV3-1/TRBV3-2	TRBJ1-2	NA	TGTGCCAGCAGCATCCGTCCGGGACAGGGGGTATACACCTTC	CASSIRPGQGVYTF
TRBD2	TRBV7-2	TRBJ2-3	NA	TGTGCCAGCAGCGAGGGACTAAGCACAGATACGCAGTATTTT	CASSEGLSTDTQYF
NA	TRBV15	TRBJ1-5	NA	TGTGCCACCAGCAGTTTAGGTTCAGGCAATCAGCCCCAGCATTTT	CATSSLGSGNQPQHF
NA	TRBV4-3	TRBJ1-2	NA	TGCGCCAGCAGCCAAGATCTTGCGGGGGCGGATGGCTACACCTTC	CASSQDLAGADGYTF
NA	TRBV19	TRBJ2-2	NA	TGTGCCAGTAGCCAGACCGCCGGGGAGCTGTTTTTT	CASSQTAGELFF
TRBD2	TRBV7-7	TRBJ2-5	NA	TGTGCTAGCAGCTTAGGACTAGCCCCGGGGCAAGAGACCCAGTACTTC	CASSLGLAPGQETQYF
NA	TRBV10-3	TRBJ1-2	NA	TGTGCCATCAGTGAGGGTCCCGGAGAAGGCTACACCTTC	CAISEGPGEGYTF
NA	TRBV5-5	TRBJ1-2	NA	TGTGCCAGCAGCTTGTTTAAGGGGAACTATGGCTACACCTTC	CASSLFKGNYGYTF
NA	TRBV28	TRBJ1-2	NA	TGTGCCAGCAGTTTATCTATTAGCTATGGCTACACCTTC	CASSLSISYGYTF
NA	TRBV7-9	TRBJ1-1	NA	TGTGCCAGCGGGGTCTTCCCGGTAAACACTGAAGCTTTCTTT	CASGVFPVNTEAFF
NA	TRBV6-6	TRBJ1-1	NA	TGTGCCAGCAGTTACAGATCGAACACTGAAGCTTTCTTT	CASSYRSNTEAFF
NA	TRBV7-2	TRBJ1-5	NA	TGTGCCAGCAGCTTTATCGGAACAGACCAGCCCCAGCATTTT	CASSFIGTDQPQHF
TRBD1	TRBV19	TRBJ1-1	NA	TGTGCCAGTAGTATCCCCCCAGGGGGTAACACTGAAGCTTTCTTT	CASSIPPGGNTEAFF
NA	TRBV4-3	TRBJ1-1	NA	TGCGCCAGCAGCCAAGACAGGGGGAACACTGAAGCTTTCTTT	CASSQDRGNTEAFF
TRBD1	TRBV3-1/TRBV3-2	TRBJ2-5	NA	TGTGCCAGCAGCCAAGGGGCAGGGGGCAGGGAGACCCAGTACTTC	CASSQGAGGRETQYF
NA	TRBV4-1	TRBJ2-7	NA	TGCGCCAGCAGCCGCGGGACCAGGGACTCCGAGCAGTACTTC	CASSRGTRDSEQYF